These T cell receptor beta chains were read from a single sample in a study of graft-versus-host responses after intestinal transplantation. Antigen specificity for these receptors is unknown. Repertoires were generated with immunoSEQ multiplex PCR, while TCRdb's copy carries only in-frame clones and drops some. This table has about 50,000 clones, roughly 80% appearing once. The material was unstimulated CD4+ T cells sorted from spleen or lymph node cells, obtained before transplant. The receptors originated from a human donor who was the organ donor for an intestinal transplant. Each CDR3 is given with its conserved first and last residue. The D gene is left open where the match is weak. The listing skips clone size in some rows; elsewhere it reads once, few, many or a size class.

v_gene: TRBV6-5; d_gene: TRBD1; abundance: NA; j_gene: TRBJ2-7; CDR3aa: CASSRTGDEQYF; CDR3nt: TGTGCCAGCAGTCGAACAGGGGACGAGCAGTACTTC
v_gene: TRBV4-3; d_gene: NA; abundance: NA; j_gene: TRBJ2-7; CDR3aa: CASSPRWGSGSYEQYF; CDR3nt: TGCGCCAGCAGCCCGCGATGGGGTAGCGGCTCCTACGAGCAGTACTTC
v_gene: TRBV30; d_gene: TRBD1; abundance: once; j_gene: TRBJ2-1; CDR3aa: CAWSIRTGYNEQFF; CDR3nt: TGTGCCTGGAGTATACGGACAGGGTACAATGAGCAGTTCTTC
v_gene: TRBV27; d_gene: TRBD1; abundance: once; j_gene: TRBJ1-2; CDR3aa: CASSPTGGVNYGYTF; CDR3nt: TGTGCCAGCAGTCCTACAGGGGGCGTAAACTATGGCTACACCTTC
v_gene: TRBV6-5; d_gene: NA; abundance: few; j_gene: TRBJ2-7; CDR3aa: CASSLRAGEQYF; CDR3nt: TGTGCCAGCAGTTTGAGGGCGGGCGAGCAGTACTTC
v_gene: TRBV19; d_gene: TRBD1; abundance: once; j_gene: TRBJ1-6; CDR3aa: CASSTLTGGHYNSPLHF; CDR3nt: TGTGCCAGTAGTACCCTGACAGGGGGGCACTATAATTCACCCCTCCACTTT
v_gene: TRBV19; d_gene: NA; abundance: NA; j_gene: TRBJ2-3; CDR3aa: CASSRSPLKSPDTQYF; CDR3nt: TGTGCCAGTAGTCGTTCTCCCTTAAAATCTCCAGATACGCAGTATTTT
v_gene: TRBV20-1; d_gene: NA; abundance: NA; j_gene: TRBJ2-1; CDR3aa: CSARAGVGQFF; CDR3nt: TGCAGTGCTAGAGCGGGAGTAGGGCAGTTCTTC
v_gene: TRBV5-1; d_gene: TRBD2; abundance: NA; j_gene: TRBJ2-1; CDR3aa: CASSLTPIAGGYNEQFF; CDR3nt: TGCGCCAGCAGCTTAACCCCCATAGCGGGAGGGTACAATGAGCAGTTCTTC
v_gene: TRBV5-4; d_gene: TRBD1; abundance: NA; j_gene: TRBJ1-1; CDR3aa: CASSLEGARTEAFF; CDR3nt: TGTGCCAGCAGCTTGGAGGGGGCAAGGACTGAAGCTTTCTTT
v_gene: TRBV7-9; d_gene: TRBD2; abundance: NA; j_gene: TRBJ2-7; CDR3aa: CASSLRLGEGLSSYEQYF; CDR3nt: TGTGCCAGCAGCTTAAGACTAGGGGAGGGACTGAGCTCCTACGAGCAGTACTTC
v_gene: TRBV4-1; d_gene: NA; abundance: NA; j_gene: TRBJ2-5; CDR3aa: CASSRGSSQETQYF; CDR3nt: TGCGCCAGCAGCCGAGGGTCCAGCCAAGAGACCCAGTACTTC
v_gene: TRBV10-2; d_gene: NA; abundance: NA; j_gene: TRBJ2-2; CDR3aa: CASRDVVGGELFF; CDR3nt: TGCGCCAGCAGGGATGTCGTCGGCGGGGAGCTGTTTTTT
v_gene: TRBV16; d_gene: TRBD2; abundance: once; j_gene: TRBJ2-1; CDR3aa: CASSQTAGGYEQFF; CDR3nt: TGTGCCAGCAGCCAAACTGCGGGAGGCTATGAGCAGTTCTTC
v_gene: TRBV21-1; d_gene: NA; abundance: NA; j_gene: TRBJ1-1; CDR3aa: CARQGNGAELTEAFF; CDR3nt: TGTGCCAGACAGGGAAACGGAGCAGAACTGACTGAAGCTTTCTTT
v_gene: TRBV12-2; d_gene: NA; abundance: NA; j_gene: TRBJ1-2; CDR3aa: CASRSHRIYGYTF; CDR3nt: TGTGCAAGTCGCTCGCACAGGATCTATGGCTACACCTTC
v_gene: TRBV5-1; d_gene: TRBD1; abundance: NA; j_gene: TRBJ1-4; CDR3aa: CASSSQTGFNEKLFF; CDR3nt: TGCGCCAGCAGCTCCCAGACAGGGTTTAATGAAAAACTGTTTTTT
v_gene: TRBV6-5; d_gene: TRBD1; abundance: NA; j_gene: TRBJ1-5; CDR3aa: CASSYHDRVAQPQHF; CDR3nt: TGTGCCAGCAGTTACCACGACAGGGTCGCGCAGCCCCAGCATTTT
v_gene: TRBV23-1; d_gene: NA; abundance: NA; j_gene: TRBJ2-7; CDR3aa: CASSRGRGGYEQYF; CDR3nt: TGCGCCAGCAGTCGCGGCAGGGGTGGCTACGAGCAGTACTTC
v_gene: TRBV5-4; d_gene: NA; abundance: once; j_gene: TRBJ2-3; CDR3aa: CASSLASTDTQYF; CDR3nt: TGTGCCAGCAGCTTGGCCAGCACAGATACGCAGTATTTT
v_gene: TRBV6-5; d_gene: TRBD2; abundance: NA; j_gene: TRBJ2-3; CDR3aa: CASSYGGGASDTQYF; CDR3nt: TGTGCCAGCAGTTACGGCGGGGGGGCCTCAGATACGCAGTATTTT
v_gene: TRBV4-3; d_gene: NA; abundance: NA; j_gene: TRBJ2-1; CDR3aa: CASSPRDFRGHEQFF; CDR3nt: TGCGCCAGCAGCCCCCGGGACTTTAGGGGTCATGAGCAGTTCTTC
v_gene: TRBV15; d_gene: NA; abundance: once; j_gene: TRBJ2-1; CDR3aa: CATSRAPPLFNEQFF; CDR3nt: TGTGCCACCAGCAGAGCTCCCCCTTTGTTTAATGAGCAGTTCTTC
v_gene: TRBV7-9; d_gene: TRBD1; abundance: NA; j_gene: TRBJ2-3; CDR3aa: CASSRGQGSTDTQYF; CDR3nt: TGTGCCAGCAGCCGAGGACAGGGAAGCACAGATACGCAGTATTTT
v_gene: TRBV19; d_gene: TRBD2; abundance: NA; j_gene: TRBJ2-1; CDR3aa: CASSLTSGRGDEQFF; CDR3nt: TGTGCCAGTAGTCTGACTAGCGGGAGAGGGGATGAGCAGTTCTTC
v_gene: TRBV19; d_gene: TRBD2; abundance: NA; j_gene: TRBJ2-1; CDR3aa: CATNRAQRGSGGLRGEQFF; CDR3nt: TGTGCCACCAACCGGGCTCAACGGGGTAGCGGGGGCCTCCGAGGGGAGCAGTTCTTC
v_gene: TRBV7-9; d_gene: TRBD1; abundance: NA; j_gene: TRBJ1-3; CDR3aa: CASSSFQGAAGNTIYF; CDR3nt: TGTGCCAGCAGCTCCTTTCAGGGGGCAGCGGGAAACACCATATATTTT
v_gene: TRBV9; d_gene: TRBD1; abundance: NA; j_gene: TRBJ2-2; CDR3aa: CASSGGGQGNTGELFF; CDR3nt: TGTGCCAGCAGCGGGGGGGGACAGGGTAACACCGGGGAGCTGTTTTTT
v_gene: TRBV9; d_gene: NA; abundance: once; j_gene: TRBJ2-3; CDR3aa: CASSSASYTQYF; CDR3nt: TGTGCCAGCAGTTCAGCTAGTTATACGCAGTATTTT
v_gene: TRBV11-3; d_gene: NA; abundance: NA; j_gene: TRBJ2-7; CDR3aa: CASSPGWGGGDEQYF; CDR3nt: TGTGCCAGCAGCCCGGGCTGGGGAGGAGGGGACGAGCAGTACTTC
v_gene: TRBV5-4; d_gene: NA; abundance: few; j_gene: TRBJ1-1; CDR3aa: CASSRVRGGNTEAFF; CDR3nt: TGTGCCAGCAGCCGTGTCCGGGGGGGGAACACTGAAGCTTTCTTT
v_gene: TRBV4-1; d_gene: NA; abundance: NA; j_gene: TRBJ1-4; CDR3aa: CASSPYNEKLFF; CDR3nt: TGCGCCAGCAGCCCTTATAATGAAAAACTGTTTTTT
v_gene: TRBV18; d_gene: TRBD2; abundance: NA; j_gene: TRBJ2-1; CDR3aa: CASSPPLAGANEQFF; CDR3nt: TGTGCCAGCTCACCACCGCTAGCGGGGGCCAATGAGCAGTTCTTC
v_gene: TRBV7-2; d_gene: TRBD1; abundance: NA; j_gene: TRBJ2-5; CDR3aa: CASSRTGTQETQYF; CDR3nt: TGTGCCAGCAGCCGGACAGGTACCCAAGAGACCCAGTACTTC
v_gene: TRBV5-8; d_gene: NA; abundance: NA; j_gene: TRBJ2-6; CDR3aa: CASSWYLGANVLTF; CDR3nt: TGTGCCAGCAGCTGGTACTTGGGGGCCAACGTCCTGACTTTC
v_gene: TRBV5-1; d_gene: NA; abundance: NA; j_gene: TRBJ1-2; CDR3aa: CASSLSASNYGYTF; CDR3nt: TGCGCCAGCAGCTTGAGCGCCTCCAACTATGGCTACACCTTC
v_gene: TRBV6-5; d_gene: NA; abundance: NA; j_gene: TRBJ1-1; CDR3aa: CASSLFLNTEAFF; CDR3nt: TGTGCCAGCAGTTTATTCTTGAACACTGAAGCTTTCTTT
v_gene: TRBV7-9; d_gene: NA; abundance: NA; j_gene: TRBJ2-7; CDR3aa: CASSRTSYEQYF; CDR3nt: TGTGCCAGCAGCCGGACTTCCTACGAGCAGTACTTC
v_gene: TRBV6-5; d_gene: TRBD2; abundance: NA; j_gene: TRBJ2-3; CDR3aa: CASSTLAGATDTQYF; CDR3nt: TGTGCCAGCAGTACCTTAGCGGGAGCGACAGATACGCAGTATTTT
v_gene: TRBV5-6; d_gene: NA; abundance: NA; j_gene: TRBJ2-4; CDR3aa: CASSYKSLAKNIQYF; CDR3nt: TGTGCCAGCAGCTATAAGTCCCTAGCCAAAAACATTCAGTACTTC
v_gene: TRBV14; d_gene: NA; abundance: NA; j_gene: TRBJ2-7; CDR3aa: CASSRPPWGPPYEQYF; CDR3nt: TGTGCCAGCAGCCGACCCCCGTGGGGCCCCCCCTACGAGCAGTACTTC
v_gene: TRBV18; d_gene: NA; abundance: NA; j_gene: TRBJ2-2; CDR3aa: CASSPPGGELFF; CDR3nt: TGTGCCAGCTCACCCCCGGGCGGGGAGCTGTTTTTT
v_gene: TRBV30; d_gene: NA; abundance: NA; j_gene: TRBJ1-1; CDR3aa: CAWRQNTEAFF; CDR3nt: TGTGCCTGGAGACAGAACACTGAAGCTTTCTTT
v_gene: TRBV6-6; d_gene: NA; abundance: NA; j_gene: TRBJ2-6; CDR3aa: CASRLDSSGANVLTF; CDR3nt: TGTGCCAGCAGGCTGGACAGTTCTGGGGCCAACGTCCTGACTTTC
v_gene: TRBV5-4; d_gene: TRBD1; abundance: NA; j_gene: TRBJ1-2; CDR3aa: CASSTGDRVQGYTF; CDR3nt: TGTGCCAGCAGCACCGGAGACAGGGTTCAGGGCTACACCTTC
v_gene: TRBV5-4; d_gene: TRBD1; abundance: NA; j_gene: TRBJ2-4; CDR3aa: CASSRTGRAKNIQYF; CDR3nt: TGTGCCAGCAGCAGGACAGGGAGAGCCAAAAACATTCAGTACTTC
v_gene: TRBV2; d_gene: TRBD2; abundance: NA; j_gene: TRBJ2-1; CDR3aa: CAILAGGEQFF; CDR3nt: TGTGCCATCCTAGCGGGAGGGGAGCAGTTCTTC
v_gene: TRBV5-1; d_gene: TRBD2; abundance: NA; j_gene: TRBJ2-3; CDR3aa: CASSSWTSGSADTQYF; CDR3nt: TGCGCCAGCAGCTCCTGGACTAGCGGGAGTGCGGATACGCAGTATTTT
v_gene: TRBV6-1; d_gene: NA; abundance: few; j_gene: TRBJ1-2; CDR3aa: CASSGPSGGFYGYTF; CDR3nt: TGTGCCAGCAGTGGCCCATCAGGCGGATTCTATGGCTACACCTTC
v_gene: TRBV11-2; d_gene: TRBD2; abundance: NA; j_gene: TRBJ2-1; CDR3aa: CASSPGLAGEGEQFF; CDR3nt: TGTGCCAGCAGCCCGGGACTAGCGGGGGAGGGTGAGCAGTTCTTC
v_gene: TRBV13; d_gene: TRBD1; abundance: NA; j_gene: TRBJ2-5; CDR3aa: CASSSRGRETQYF; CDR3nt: TGTGCCAGCAGCTCCAGGGGGCGGGAGACCCAGTACTTC
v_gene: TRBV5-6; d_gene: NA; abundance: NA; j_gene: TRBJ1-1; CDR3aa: CASSLGRLWVTEAFF; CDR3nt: TGTGCCAGCAGCTTGGGACGCCTGTGGGTCACTGAAGCTTTCTTT